This TCR beta chain was sequenced for a study of blood T cell repertoires in COVID-19. Profiled with immunoSEQ multiplex PCR; TCRdb holds only in-frame clones, not every one. The repertoire holds about 120,000 clones, approximately 90% seen once, with under 4.5% in the top ten. The sequence derives from a man aged 55-75 years with COVID-19, enrolled during active disease. Sequencing input: peripheral blood.

Written as DNA, the CDR3 is TGCGCCTGTCGGGGGAAAACTAATTCACCCCTCCACTTT. This sequence encodes CACRGKTNSPLHF. The gene calls are TRBV5-1 and TRBJ1-6; a weak D match, TRBD1 (5 bases). Per germline, CDR1 SGHRS and CDR2 YFSETQ. This CDR3 region has 13 residues. V was clipped by 10 bases and J by 6 bases, with 14 bases between them.